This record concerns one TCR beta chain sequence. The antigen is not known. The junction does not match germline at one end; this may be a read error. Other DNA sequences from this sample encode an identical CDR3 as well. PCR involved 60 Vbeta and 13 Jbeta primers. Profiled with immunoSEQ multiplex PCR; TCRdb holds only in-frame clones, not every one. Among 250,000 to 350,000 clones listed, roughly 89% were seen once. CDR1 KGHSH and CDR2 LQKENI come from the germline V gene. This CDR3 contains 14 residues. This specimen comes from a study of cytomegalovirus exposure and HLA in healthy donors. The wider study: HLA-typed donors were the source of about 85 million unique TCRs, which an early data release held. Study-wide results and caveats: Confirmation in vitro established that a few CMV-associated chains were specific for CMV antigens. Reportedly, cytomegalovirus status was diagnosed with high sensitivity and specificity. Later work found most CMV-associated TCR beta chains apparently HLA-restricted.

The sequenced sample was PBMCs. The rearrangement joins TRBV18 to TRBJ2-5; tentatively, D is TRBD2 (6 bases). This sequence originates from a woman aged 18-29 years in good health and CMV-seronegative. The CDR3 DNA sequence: TGTGCCAGCTCACCACAGGGAGCGGGCGAGACCCAATACTTC. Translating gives CASSPQGAGETQYF.